A selection of T cell receptor beta chains follows, all from one sample in a study. Generated by immunoSEQ multiplex PCR, the TCRdb table keeps only in-frame clones and is missing some. Of around 49,000 clones in the sample, just over 90% are singletons; the top ten hold about 11%. Specimen: PBMCs. All receptors come from a man in his forties with rheumatoid arthritis. CDR3s include the opening cysteine and the closing phenylalanine or tryptophan. A D gene is named only where the DNA matches it firmly. A row's size may be missing; if present it is once, few, many or a size class.

V gene: TRBV7-9; J gene: TRBJ2-1; D gene: TRBD2; clone size: -; CDR3 DNA: TGTGCCAGCACGAGACTAGCGGGGGATAAGCAGTTCTTC; CDR3 protein: CASTRLAGDKQFF
V gene: TRBV5-6; J gene: TRBJ1-2; D gene: TRBD1; clone size: -; CDR3 DNA: TGTGCCAGCAGCTTGGGGGACAGAGAATTCTATGGCTACACCTTC; CDR3 protein: CASSLGDREFYGYTF
V gene: TRBV4-2; J gene: TRBJ1-1; D gene: -; clone size: -; CDR3 DNA: TGTGCCAGCAGCCAAGCCCAGAGTACTTTCTACACTGAAGCTTTCTTT; CDR3 protein: CASSQAQSTFYTEAFF
V gene: TRBV4-1; J gene: TRBJ2-1; D gene: TRBD2; clone size: -; CDR3 DNA: TGCGCCAGCAGCCAAGGGCTAGCGGGAGTCAATGAGCAGTTCTTC; CDR3 protein: CASSQGLAGVNEQFF
V gene: TRBV6-5; J gene: TRBJ2-5; D gene: TRBD1; clone size: -; CDR3 DNA: TGTGCCAGCAGTTACCACCCGGGACAGGGTCCGAGGACCCAGTACTTC; CDR3 protein: CASSYHPGQGPRTQYF
V gene: TRBV29-1; J gene: TRBJ2-7; D gene: -; clone size: -; CDR3 DNA: TGCAGCGTTCAGGGGGGCTCCTACGAGCAGTACTTC; CDR3 protein: CSVQGGSYEQYF
V gene: TRBV29-1; J gene: TRBJ2-5; D gene: TRBD2; clone size: -; CDR3 DNA: TGCAGCGTTGGGGGGACTAGCGGGAGCCTGAGGGAGACCCAGTACTTC; CDR3 protein: CSVGGTSGSLRETQYF
V gene: TRBV6-1; J gene: TRBJ1-1; D gene: -; clone size: -; CDR3 DNA: TGTGCCAGCAGTGGACCCACCAACCGTCAAACAAACACTGAAGCTTTCTTT; CDR3 protein: CASSGPTNRQTNTEAFF
V gene: TRBV3-1/TRBV3-2; J gene: TRBJ2-7; D gene: TRBD2; clone size: once; CDR3 DNA: TGTGCCAGCAGCCTAACTAGCGGGGGATACTACGAGCAGTACTTC; CDR3 protein: CASSLTSGGYYEQYF
V gene: TRBV19; J gene: TRBJ2-2; D gene: -; clone size: -; CDR3 DNA: TGTGCCAGTAGTATCTTTAGCAGGGCGGCCGGGGAGCTGTTTTTT; CDR3 protein: CASSIFSRAAGELFF
V gene: TRBV7-9; J gene: TRBJ1-1; D gene: TRBD1; clone size: -; CDR3 DNA: TGTGCCAGCACCAGGACAGGCCTGAACACTGAAGCTTTCTTT; CDR3 protein: CASTRTGLNTEAFF
V gene: TRBV6-2/TRBV6-3; J gene: TRBJ2-2; D gene: TRBD2; clone size: -; CDR3 DNA: TGTGCCAGCAGTTACCCTGGACTAGCGGGCCGCAGGGAGCTGTTTTTT; CDR3 protein: CASSYPGLAGRRELFF
V gene: TRBV28; J gene: TRBJ2-5; D gene: -; clone size: -; CDR3 DNA: TGTGCCAGCAGCTCCGGTAGGGGGGCGCGGCAAGAGACCCAGTACTTC; CDR3 protein: CASSSGRGARQETQYF
V gene: TRBV7-3; J gene: TRBJ2-1; D gene: TRBD2; clone size: -; CDR3 DNA: TGTGCCAGCAGCTTCTCTAGCGGGGGGGCCTATGAGCAGTTCTTC; CDR3 protein: CASSFSSGGAYEQFF
V gene: TRBV11-2; J gene: TRBJ2-2; D gene: -; clone size: -; CDR3 DNA: TGTGCCAGCAGCTTAGACAGGGCAGCGGGGGAGCTGTTTTTT; CDR3 protein: CASSLDRAAGELFF
V gene: TRBV12-3/TRBV12-4; J gene: TRBJ1-1; D gene: TRBD1; clone size: -; CDR3 DNA: TGTGCCAGCAGTTTACAGGGGGGATTCGAGGCTTTCTTT; CDR3 protein: CASSLQGGFEAFF
V gene: TRBV7-3; J gene: TRBJ2-5; D gene: -; clone size: -; CDR3 DNA: TGTGCCAGCAGCTTACGGTCCGGGGTGGAGACCCAGTACTTC; CDR3 protein: CASSLRSGVETQYF
V gene: TRBV6-5; J gene: TRBJ2-7; D gene: TRBD1; clone size: -; CDR3 DNA: TGTGCCAGCAGTTCCAAGACCGGGACAGGAAGGAGCGAGCAGTACTTC; CDR3 protein: CASSSKTGTGRSEQYF
V gene: TRBV7-9; J gene: TRBJ1-6; D gene: -; clone size: -; CDR3 DNA: TGTGCCAGCAGCGCGCGGGGACACCCTAATTCACCCCTCCACTTT; CDR3 protein: CASSARGHPNSPLHF
V gene: TRBV11-3; J gene: TRBJ1-6; D gene: -; clone size: -; CDR3 DNA: TGTGCCAGCAGCTTAGTGCATAATTCACCCCTCCACTTT; CDR3 protein: CASSLVHNSPLHF
V gene: TRBV5-1; J gene: TRBJ2-5; D gene: -; clone size: once; CDR3 DNA: TGCGCCAGCAGCTTGGCCTTGAAGACCCAGTACTTC; CDR3 protein: CASSLALKTQYF
V gene: TRBV7-9; J gene: TRBJ2-7; D gene: TRBD1; clone size: -; CDR3 DNA: TGTGCCAGCAGCTCCCCGGGACAGGGGGCGCGCGAGCAGTACTTC; CDR3 protein: CASSSPGQGAREQYF
V gene: TRBV7-9; J gene: TRBJ2-7; D gene: -; clone size: few; CDR3 DNA: TGTGCCAGCAGCTTCTCATCCCCGTTGGGGGAGCAGTACTTC; CDR3 protein: CASSFSSPLGEQYF
V gene: TRBV28; J gene: TRBJ1-1; D gene: -; clone size: -; CDR3 DNA: TGTGCCAGCAGTTTCGGGGGGGCGGAGGCGATCACTGAAGCTTTCTTT; CDR3 protein: CASSFGGAEAITEAFF
V gene: TRBV24-1; J gene: TRBJ2-2; D gene: TRBD2; clone size: -; CDR3 DNA: TGTGCCACCAGTGACAACACCGCGGGGGCCGGGGAGCTGTTTTTT; CDR3 protein: CATSDNTAGAGELFF
V gene: TRBV4-2; J gene: TRBJ1-1; D gene: TRBD1; clone size: -; CDR3 DNA: TGTGCCAGCAGCCTCGCGATAGGACAGGGAGCGGCGAACACTGAAGCTTTCTTT; CDR3 protein: CASSLAIGQGAANTEAFF
V gene: TRBV6-5; J gene: TRBJ1-1; D gene: -; clone size: -; CDR3 DNA: TGTGCCAGCAGGGTCATCTGGGGCGGAACTGAAGCTTTCTTT; CDR3 protein: CASRVIWGGTEAFF
V gene: TRBV13; J gene: TRBJ2-7; D gene: -; clone size: once; CDR3 DNA: TGTGCCAGCAGCGCACTTGATAGGGCCTACGAGCAGTACTTC; CDR3 protein: CASSALDRAYEQYF